Described below is a single T cell receptor (beta chain) sequence and its context. Its antigen remains unidentified. The data belong to a study of CD8+ T cells in alopecia areata. Study context: Tofacitinib therapy took 6 to 18 months; 6 months off drug came after.

Regarding treatment: oral pan-JAK inhibitor, 5-10 mg twice daily. Obtained from alopecia areata patients were lesional scalp punch biopsies along with peripheral blood. Sequencing templates came from extracted RNA that was reverse transcribed into cDNA. Assay: immunoSEQ multiplex PCR; the TCRdb copy retains only in-frame clones and omits some. The sample carries roughly 220,000 clones, around two fifths recorded once. Regarding the study as a whole: Tissue-resident alphabeta T cells belonging to normal skin likewise get sequenced within scalp specimens.

The sequenced sample was CD4+ T cells sorted from blood, obtained at approximately week 30, from a patient treated with tofacitinib. The TCR was taken from a human donor with alopecia areata.

This CDR3 is CASSGQGAAGNTIYF. The CDR3 DNA reads as TGTGCCAGCAGCGGACAGGGGGCGGCTGGAAACACCATATATTTT. The chain recombines TRBV7-9 with TRBJ1-3; 11 nucleotides line up with TRBD1. Trimming cost V 5 bases and J 2 bases; bases outside gene matches: 2. The CDR3 extends over 15 amino acids. CDR1 is SEHNR and CDR2 is FQNEAQ in the germline V gene (reference sequence).